Shown below are 5 T cell receptor beta chains from a single sample sequenced in a study of cytomegalovirus exposure and HLA in healthy donors. Vbeta (60) and Jbeta (13) primers were used in the PCR. Method: immunoSEQ multiplex PCR; TCRdb's copy keeps in-frame clones and lacks some. The sample shows 140,000 to 150,000 clones, about four fifths of them seen only once. The sample comprised PBMCs. Source of these receptors: a woman between 18 and 29 years old in good health and CMV-seropositive.

The V gene is TRBV13, the J gene TRBJ2-1, with D possibly TRBD2 on 7 matching bases. The germline V and J ends were trimmed by 6 bases and 9 bases, with 12 bases remaining between them. The CDR3 totals 12 residues. Germline V gives CDR1 PRHDT, CDR2 FYEKMQ (reference sequence). The CDR3 DNA reads as TGTGCCAGCAGACGGGGGGCGATTGAGCAGTTCTTC. This encodes CASRRGAIEQFF. The variable domain in full, completed from reference TRBV13 and TRBJ2-1, reads AAGVIQSPRHLIKEKRETATLKCYPIPRHDTVYWYQQGPGQDPQFLISFYEKMQSDKGSIPDRFSAQQFSDYHSELNMSSLELGDSALYFCASRRGAIEQFFGPGTRLTVL.

J is TRBJ1-1 and V is TRBV6-5, with 9 bases that match TRBD1. This CDR3 has 12 residues. CDR1 and CDR2 (germline): MNHEY, SVGAGI. Trimming at V came to 6 bases and at J to 4 bases, leaving 0 bases not matched to a gene. CDR3 nucleotide sequence: TGTGCCAGCAGACAGGGGGCCACTGAAGCTTTCTTT. Amino acid sequence: CASRQGATEAFF.

This clone has a single count. J is TRBJ1-6 and V is TRBV2; 7 bases match TRBD1. The germline CDR1 and CDR2 sequences are SNHLY and FYNNEI. V lost 6 bases and J lost 9; bases outside the gene matches: 8. The CDR3 totals 14 residues. The CDR3 DNA reads TGTGCCAGCAGAGCTGGGACAGAAGCTTCACCCCTCCACTTT. Protein product: CASRAGTEASPLHF.

V and J are TRBV7-2 and TRBJ2-3, with 8 bases fitting TRBD2. The germline CDR1 and CDR2 sequences are SGHTA and FQGNSA. With 1 base clipped from V and 3 bases from J, the junction kept 3 bases outside the gene matches. The CDR3 has 15 residues. CDR3 amino acids: CASSLVAGGTDTQYF. DNA for the CDR3: TGTGCCAGCAGCTTAGTTGCGGGGGGAACAGATACGCAGTATTTT.

In DNA form, the CDR3 reads TGTGCCAGCAGCGTCTGGGGGGGAGCCAAAAACATTCAGTACTTC. Amino acid sequence: CASSVWGGAKNIQYF. This chain links TRBV9 with TRBJ2-4; the match to TRBD2 covers 7 bases. The CDR3 length is 15 residues. CDR1 and CDR2 (germline): SGDLS, YYNGEE. The J segment lost 0 bases and the V segment lost 2 bases, leaving 2 bases of the junction unmatched.